This TCR beta chain appears in the sequencing data of a study of cytotoxic CD8 clonotypes in ibrutinib-treated CLL. Study background: The group held some 11 relapsed/refractory and about 15 treatment-naive patients, with 17 to 18 IGHV unmutated.

The CDR3 sequence is 16 residues long. J gave up 5 bases and V 1 base, and 1 base lay outside the gene matches. The germline gives CDR1 SGHTA, CDR2 FQGTGA. This clone was observed a single time. No antigen is known for it. Targeted sequencing depth ranged from 1 in 200,000 to 1 in 1 million T cells. Sequenced by immunoSEQ multiplex PCR; TCRdb stores in-frame clones only, minus some. The sample has around 53,000 clones; roughly 58% are singletons. Study-wide findings and caveats: T-cell clonality at baseline went above that of age-matched healthy donors and rose and fell with circulating CD8+ T-cell counts.

The sequence was collected from a human donor with chronic lymphocytic leukemia. Material: PBMCs, obtained at disease progression, from a patient treated with ibrutinib. V gene TRBV7-3 combines with J gene TRBJ2-3; 15 bases are a match to TRBD2. In DNA form, the CDR3 reads TGTGCCAGCAGCTTAAGGACTAGCGGGAGGGAAGATACGCAGTATTTT. Protein: CASSLRTSGREDTQYF.